This TCR beta chain was obtained from a study of cytomegalovirus exposure and HLA in healthy donors. Study-wide points: In a later analysis, most CMV-associated TCR beta chains appeared HLA-restricted. Association of a missense DCLRE1C variant with TCR beta V- and J-gene trimming was reported in a later analysis. For most subjects, TCR beta sequences were reported to predict HLA-A and HLA-B alleles with accuracy.

Comments on this clone: Its specificity is unknown.

This CDR3 region has 18 residues. Losses at the gene ends were 3 bases for V and 4 bases for J; bases not matched to a gene: 16. Germline V gene sequence: CDR1 SGDLS, CDR2 YYNGEE. PCR primers comprised 60 Vbeta and 13 Jbeta primers. The table came from immunoSEQ multiplex PCR; TCRdb's copy has only in-frame clones and leaves some out. The repertoire consists of over 150,000 clones, with over 65% occurring once and the leading ten covering 2.8%. The receptor was derived from a middle-aged woman in good health and CMV-seropositive. Input material: PBMCs. V is TRBV9 and J is TRBJ2-3; TRBD2 matches at 8 bases. CDR3 sequence reads: CASSGAGLGRDFADTQYF. The DNA for the CDR3 is TGTGCCAGCAGCGGAGCGGGACTAGGGAGGGATTTTGCAGATACGCAGTATTTT.